This T cell receptor (beta chain) derives from a study of patients and donors after allogeneic stem cell transplantation. This clonotype was seen a handful of times. TCRdb reprocessed the RT-PCR reads via MiXCR and lists one record per CDR3 protein. In the table there are about 960,000 distinct CDR3 sequences, roughly 18% of which are singletons. Unmatched junction bases numbered 9, after V lost 0 bases and J lost 2 bases. CDR1 KGHSH and CDR2 LQKENI come from the germline V gene. The CDR3 is 19 amino acids. The receptor was derived from a human donor who was either an allogeneic HSCT recipient or a stem cell or donor lymphocyte infusion donor (not recorded which). It is not recorded whose cells these are; they may come from a transplant donor. Material for sequencing was blood, either unsorted or a sorted T cell fraction (not recorded which). V gene TRBV18 combines with J gene TRBJ2-3, with 12 bases lining up with TRBD2. The CDR3 loop is CASSPPLPASGGDTDTQYF. CDR3 coding DNA: TGTGCCAGCTCACCACCGCTACCAGCTAGCGGGGGGGACACAGATACGCAGTATTTT.